The clone carrying this TCR beta chain was counted only a few times. No antigen is known for it. Per the germline V gene, CDR1 is SGHVS and CDR2 is FNYEAQ. The CDR3 covers 17 residues. Trimming took 5 bases from V and 0 from J; bases not matched to a gene: 10. The bulk TCR libraries were made with methods described before and with listed TCR primers. TCRdb recomputed calls from the PCR reads with MiXCR, one row per CDR3 protein. The data contain about half a million distinct CDR3 sequences, about 26% of them singletons. The data are from a study of molecular identifiers for immune sequencing clone quantification. Overall study findings and caveats: Jurkat TCR RNA spiked in from one cell reportedly remained identifiable amid approximately 970,000 naive cells. It was shown that clones above 20 RNA copies held over 97% of effector molecules, but under 1% in naive cells.

The authors gated naive CD8 T cells as CD8+CD4-CCR7+CD45RA+ for sorting. This receptor was obtained from a human donor in good health. Some libraries in this study had Jurkat cell RNA spiked in. The J gene is TRBJ1-3, the V gene TRBV7-6; 7 positions agree with TRBD1. The specimen sequenced was naive CD8+ T cells from blood, with Jurkat cell RNA spiked in. Subset defined: FACS-sorted CD8+CD4-CCR7+CD45RA+ naive T cells. For the CDR3, the DNA is TGTGCCAGCAGCCCGATGACAGGGACCCACTCTGGAAACACCATATATTTT. It yields the protein CASSPMTGTHSGNTIYF.